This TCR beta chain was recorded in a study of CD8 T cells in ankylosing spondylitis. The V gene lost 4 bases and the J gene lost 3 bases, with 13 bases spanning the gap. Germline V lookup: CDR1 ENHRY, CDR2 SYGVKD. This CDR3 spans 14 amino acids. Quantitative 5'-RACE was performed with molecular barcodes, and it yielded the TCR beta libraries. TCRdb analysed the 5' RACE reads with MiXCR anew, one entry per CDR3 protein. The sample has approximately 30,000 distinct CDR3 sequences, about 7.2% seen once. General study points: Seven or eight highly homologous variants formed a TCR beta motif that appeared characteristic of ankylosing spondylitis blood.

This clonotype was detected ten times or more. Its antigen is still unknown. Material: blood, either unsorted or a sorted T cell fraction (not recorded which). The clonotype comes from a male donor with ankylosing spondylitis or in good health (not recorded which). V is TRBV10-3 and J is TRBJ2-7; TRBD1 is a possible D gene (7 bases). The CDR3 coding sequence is TGTGCCATCAGTGTGGAGGGGGCAGGCTACGAGCAGTACTTC. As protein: CAISVEGAGYEQYF.